Each of the 8 T cell receptor beta chains below was sequenced from the same sample in a study of T-cell reconstitution after alpha-beta-depleted transplantation in children. Unique molecular identifiers were incorporated into the prepared TCRbeta library. One entry per CDR3 protein, called by TCRdb with MiXCR from the PCR reads. The profile shows under 250,000 distinct CDR3 sequences, roughly 25% of them singletons. The material was PBMCs, mostly from graft donor cells, obtained 360 days after TCRalphabeta/CD19-depleted stem cell transplant. These receptor sequences come from a female patient aged 2-15 years who had a stem cell transplant for congenital amegakaryocytic thrombocytopenia, so the T cells may come from the graft donor.

V and J are TRBV4-1 and TRBJ2-1; D possibly corresponds to TRBD2 (6 bases). V was cut by 0 bases and J by 10 bases, with 19 bases left in between. CDR3 length: 16 amino acids. Germline CDR1 and CDR2: MGHRA and YSYEKL. CDR3 in amino acids: CASSQEVLAGRREQFF. Written as DNA, the CDR3 is TGCGCCAGCAGCCAAGAGGTACTAGCAGGGCGCAGGGAGCAGTTCTTC.

This chain links TRBV7-9 with TRBJ1-5; 8 nucleotides match TRBD1. The CDR3 is 17 residues long. With 1 base clipped from V and 10 bases from J, the junction kept 15 bases outside the gene matches. Germline CDR1 SEHNR, CDR2 FQNEAQ (reference sequence). CDR3 sequence reads: CASSLGVGTGPWEPQHF. In DNA form, the CDR3 reads TGTGCCAGCAGCTTAGGGGTAGGGACAGGCCCATGGGAACCCCAGCATTTT.

J is TRBJ2-7 and V is TRBV20-1; 9 bases match TRBD1. CDR3 size: 14 residues. Germline V gives CDR1 DFQATT, CDR2 SNEGSKA (reference sequence). V was pared by 6 bases and J by 5 bases, with 11 bases of the junction left unmatched. The CDR3 loop is CSANYRGQGHEQYF. CDR3 in DNA: TGCAGTGCAAACTACCGAGGACAGGGGCACGAGCAGTACTTC.

The chain carries TRBV5-1 and TRBJ2-1; 7 bases fit TRBD2. The germline V gene has CDR1 SGHRS and CDR2 YFSETQ. The CDR3 is made up of 15 amino acids. The CDR3 sequence: CETLWGGIQLNEQFF. As DNA, the CDR3 is TGCGAAACCCTCTGGGGGGGAATTCAATTGAATGAGCAGTTCTTC.

This clonotype was counted between two and nine times. The rearrangement uses TRBV4-2 and TRBJ2-7; no firm D call. Germline-derived CDR1 and CDR2 are LGHNA and YNFKEQ. V lost 3 bases to trimming and J lost 3 bases, with 9 bases between them. CDR3 size: 13 residues. Here the CDR3 DNA reads TGTGCCAGCAGCCAGAGCACTTTCTACGAGCAGTACTTC. Encoded protein: CASSQSTFYEQYF.

V and J are TRBV12-3 or TRBV12-4 and TRBJ2-7; 12 nucleotides line up with TRBD1. V shed 3 bases and J 5 bases; nucleotides not matched to a gene: 11. The CDR3 length is 17 residues. The CDR3 is CASSFFPGTGGIHEQYF. CDR3 in DNA: TGTGCCAGCAGTTTCTTTCCGGGGACAGGGGGCATCCACGAGCAGTACTTC.

Remarks on this clonotype: The germline gene is not matched at one end of the junction; a read error may be the cause. This sequence joins TRBV6-1 and TRBJ2-3, with 8 bases fitting TRBD2. Germline CDR1 reads MNHNS; CDR2 reads SASEGT. The CDR3 has 14 residues. The CDR3 spells CASREAGAGDTQYF. CDR3 coding DNA: TGTGCCAGCAGAGAAGCGGGAGCGGGAGATACGCAGTATTTT.

The rearrangement uses TRBV20-1 and TRBJ1-6; D gene unclear. Germline CDR1 and CDR2: DFQATT and SNEGSKA (reference sequence). V shed 2 bases and J shed 7 bases, with 12 bases lying between them. The CDR3 is 14 amino acids. CDR3 nucleotides: TGCAGTGCTAGACAGGACGAAATCAATTCACCCCTCCACTTT. Translating gives CSARQDEINSPLHF.